Below are 26 T cell receptor beta chains sequenced from a single sample in a study of tumour-infiltrating T cells in Burkitt lymphoma. The protocol was immunoSEQ multiplex PCR, while the TCRdb copy is restricted to in-frame clones and leaves out a portion. Counted here are 2,500 to 3,000 clones, around 76% occurring once; the ten biggest clones make up 10% to 15%. Material: tumor tissue. The receptors derive from a human donor with diffuse large B-cell lymphoma.

This sequence joins TRBV2 and TRBJ2-1; possibly TRBD1 for D (5 bases). V dropped 2 bases and J dropped 6 bases, with 8 bases sitting between them. Germline V CDR1 and CDR2: SNHLY, FYNNEI. There are 13 residues in the CDR3. DNA of the CDR3: TGTGCCAGCAGTGAAAAGGGGTTCAATGAGCAGTTCTTC. This sequence encodes CASSEKGFNEQFF.

This chain joins TRBV9 and TRBJ2-7; D gene unclear. V lost 2 bases and J lost 0, with 9 bases in between. Germline CDR1 and CDR2: SGDLS and YYNGEE. CDR3 length equals 14 residues. The CDR3 nucleotides read TGTGCCAGCAGCGTCGACGGATCCTCCTACGAGCAGTACTTC. Translation gives CASSVDGSSYEQYF.

The genes are TRBV7-2 and TRBJ1-2; D gene unclear. Germline lookup yields CDR1 SGHTA and CDR2 FQGNSA. CDR3 size: 11 residues. Between the trimmed V and J ends, which lost 5 bases and 11 bases, there was a span of 12 bases. The CDR3 nucleotides are TGTGCCAGCAGCCAAGCTCAGAAGTACACCTTC. It specifies CASSQAQKYTF.

Only a few counts were recorded for this clone. The V call is TRBV7-9, the J call TRBJ1-1, with TRBD1 identical over 9 bases. V shed 2 bases, J shed 2 bases, and the junction held 6 bases outside the gene matches. CDR1 SEHNR and CDR2 FQNEAQ come from the germline V gene (reference sequence). This CDR3 has 16 amino acids. The CDR3 loop reads CASSLTRTGVNTEAFF. The CDR3 DNA follows: TGTGCCAGCAGCTTAACCCGGACAGGGGTTAACACTGAAGCTTTCTTT. Complete variable domain (other parts from reference TRBV7-9 and TRBJ1-1): DTGVSQNPRHKITKRGQNVTFRCDPISEHNRLYWYRQTLGQGPEFLTYFQNEAQLEKSRLLSDRFSAERPKGSFSTLEIQRTEQGDSAMYLCASSLTRTGVNTEAFFGQGTRLTVV.

V is TRBV6-5 and J is TRBJ2-7; D gene uncertain. V was shortened by 5 bases and J by 3 bases, with 8 bases between the two germline ends. The CDR3 length is 12 residues. CDR1 is MNHEY, CDR2 SVGAGI, per germline. The CDR3 sequence: CASSSLFYEQYF. In DNA, the CDR3 is TGTGCCAGCAGTAGCCTATTCTACGAGCAGTACTTC.

The gene calls are TRBV11-2 and TRBJ2-1, with D unresolved. V was cut by 1 base and J by 12 bases, with 10 bases left in between. This CDR3 contains 12 residues. CDR1 and CDR2 (germline): SGHAT, FQNNGV. The CDR3 nucleotides read TGTGCCAGCAGCTTAGCCGATCCAAGGCAGTTCTTC. It encodes CASSLADPRQFF.

J is TRBJ2-5 and V is TRBV4-1; no firm D call. The germline V gene has CDR1 MGHRA and CDR2 YSYEKL. The CDR3 is 13 residues long. Trimming took off 4 bases at V and 1 base at J, with 7 bases between the two ends. The CDR3 DNA sequence: TGCGCCAGCAGCCCGTCAGGCCAAGAGACCCAGTACTTC. Protein: CASSPSGQETQYF.

The chain joins TRBV10-2 to TRBJ2-7; TRBD1 is a possible D gene (5 bases). The CDR3 is 15 amino acids. Germline CDR1 reads WSHSY; CDR2 reads SAAADI. Trimming removed 4 bases at V and 0 bases at J, with 13 bases between. As DNA, the CDR3 is TGCGCCAGCAGTGCTAGGACACACAGCTCCTACGAGCAGTACTTC. Its translation is CASSARTHSSYEQYF.

V gene TRBV30 combines with J gene TRBJ2-6, with 13 bases matching TRBD2. Germline trimming cut 2 bases from V and 3 bases from J; bases unmatched to any gene: 7. The germline CDR1 and CDR2 sequences are GTSNPN and SVGIG (reference sequence). The CDR3 has 18 amino acids. The CDR3 sequence is CAWSQGLAGFFGANVLTF. CDR3 in DNA: TGTGCCTGGAGTCAGGGACTAGCGGGGTTCTTTGGGGCCAACGTCCTGACTTTC.

The chain combines TRBV25-1 with TRBJ2-7, with D unresolved. Trimming stripped 3 bases from V and 4 bases from J, with 7 bases between. The germline gives CDR1 MGHDK, CDR2 SYGVNS. CDR3 size: 12 residues. CDR3 sequence: CASSDFFYEQYF. DNA for the CDR3: TGTGCCAGCAGTGACTTCTTTTACGAGCAGTACTTC.

This sequence joins TRBV18 and TRBJ2-5, with TRBD1 matching over 10 bases. V trimming: 2 bases; J trimming: 5 bases; junction bases outside the gene matches: 8. Looked up from germline, CDR1 is KGHSH and CDR2 is LQKENI. The CDR3 sequence is 16 residues long. The CDR3 DNA follows: TGTGCCAGCTCACCAGGGGACAGGGGAAGCTGGGAGACCCAGTACTTC. As protein: CASSPGDRGSWETQYF.

The J gene is TRBJ1-2, the V gene TRBV10-3, with a possible D match to TRBD1 (6 bases). CDR1 ENHRY and CDR2 SYGVKD come from the germline V gene. V was pared by 0 bases and J by 4 bases, with 15 bases between. CDR3 length: 16 amino acids. The CDR3 here is CAISESGAGDGYGYTF. The CDR3 nucleotides read TGTGCCATCAGTGAGTCAGGGGCAGGGGACGGCTATGGCTACACCTTC.

V gene TRBV2 combines with J gene TRBJ2-7; possible D gene TRBD2, 5 bases. The CDR3 extends over 15 amino acids. Trimming removed 4 bases from V and 0 bases from J, with 13 bases in between. Germline assignment: CDR1 SNHLY and CDR2 FYNNEI. CDR3 sequence (DNA): TGTGCCAGCAGTGCGGGCGGGTTACTCTCCTACGAGCAGTACTTC. As protein: CASSAGGLLSYEQYF.

The chain combines TRBV4-3 with TRBJ2-3; D possibly corresponds to TRBD2 (5 bases). The CDR3 consists of 13 residues. Deletions cut 1 base from V and 3 bases from J, with 5 bases between. Germline CDR1 is LGHNA and CDR2 is YSLEER. Here the CDR3 reads CASSQGRTDTQYF. The CDR3 DNA follows: TGCGCCAGCAGCCAAGGGAGGACAGATACGCAGTATTTT.

This clone was seen just once. This chain links TRBV7-2 with TRBJ2-1; D is uncertain. This CDR3 contains 13 residues. The V gene lost 1 base and the J gene lost 7 bases, with 8 bases spanning the gap. Germline values: CDR1 SGHTA, CDR2 FQGNSA. Here the CDR3 reads CASSLVPGNEQFF. The CDR3 DNA is TGTGCCAGCAGCTTAGTCCCCGGAAATGAGCAGTTCTTC.

This clone was picked up a small number of times. The chain couples TRBV29-1 to TRBJ2-2; 7 positions agree with TRBD1. Germline CDR1 and CDR2: SQVTM and ANQGSEA. This CDR3 has 12 amino acids. The ends lost 5 bases at V and 6 bases at J; junction bases unmatched: 3. The chain's CDR3 is CSVYRGPGELFF. The CDR3 coding sequence is TGCAGCGTTTACAGGGGCCCCGGGGAGCTGTTTTTT.

This clone was seen once. This sequence joins TRBV7-6 and TRBJ1-5; no firm D call. CDR3 length: 15 residues. Trimming pared 0 bases from V and 2 bases from J, leaving 8 bases between. Germline V gives CDR1 SGHVS, CDR2 FNYEAQ. In DNA form, the CDR3 reads TGTGCCAGCAGCTTAGCGGTCGGAGGCAATCAGCCCCAGCATTTT. As protein: CASSLAVGGNQPQHF.

This clone showed up just a few times. The rearrangement uses TRBV28 and TRBJ2-1; maybe TRBD2 (5 bases). CDR3 size: 14 residues. CDR1 and CDR2 from the germline V gene are MDHEN and SYDVKM. V was trimmed by 6 bases and J by 7 bases, leaving 16 bases between them. The CDR3 protein is CASRFRDSTNEQFF. The CDR3 DNA reads TGTGCCAGCAGGTTTCGGGATTCAACTAATGAGCAGTTCTTC.

This clone was picked up one time. J is TRBJ2-2 and V is TRBV6-6; D is ambiguous. V lost 6 bases, J lost 4 bases, and 9 bases lay in between. The CDR3 sequence is 13 residues long. Germline V CDR1 and CDR2: MNHNY, SVGAGI (reference sequence). The CDR3 nucleotides are TGTGCCAGCAGGTTAGGGTTCACCGGGGAGCTGTTTTTT. It encodes CASRLGFTGELFF.

The CDR3: CASSAVVQPMNTEAFF. In DNA form, the CDR3 reads TGTGCCAGCAGTGCAGTGGTACAGCCGATGAACACTGAAGCTTTCTTT. This chain uses TRBV27 with TRBJ1-1; D gene unclear. Germline V lookup: CDR1 MNHEY, CDR2 SMNVEV (reference sequence). With 5 bases removed from V and 0 bases from J, the gap between germline ends came to 16 bases. CDR3 length equals 16 residues.

This clone occurred a few times. This chain connects TRBV7-9 to TRBJ1-5, with D uncertain. The CDR3 sequence is 12 residues long. V gave up 1 base and J gave up 6 bases, with 4 bases separating them. CDR1 and CDR2 from the germline V gene are SEHNR and FQNEAQ (reference sequence). The CDR3 nucleotides read TGTGCCAGCAGCTTAGAGGGTCAGCCCCAGCATTTT. Amino acids: CASSLEGQPQHF. The variable domain in full, with the rest retrieved from reference TRBV7-9 and TRBJ1-5, is DTGVSQNPRHKITKRGQNVTFRCDPISEHNRLYWYRQTLGQGPEFLTYFQNEAQLEKSRLLSDRFSAERPKGSFSTLEIQRTEQGDSAMYLCASSLEGQPQHFGDGTRLSIL.

The genes are TRBV4-1 and TRBJ2-7; TRBD2 matches 7 bases. The CDR3 runs 15 residues. Germline V CDR1 and CDR2: MGHRA, YSYEKL. The J segment lost 4 bases and the V segment lost 2 bases, leaving 8 bases of the junction unmatched. CDR3 protein: CASSQYWGGVYEQYF. The CDR3 coding sequence is TGCGCCAGCAGCCAATACTGGGGGGGGGTGTACGAGCAGTACTTC.

This clone is classed as large. This chain uses TRBV21-1 with TRBJ1-5. TRBV21-1 is a documented pseudogene. This CDR3 comprises 17 residues. CDR3 amino acids: CASSNFRRGRLNQPQHF. The CDR3 DNA follows: TGTGCCAGCAGCAACTTCCGTCGGGGGAGGCTAAATCAGCCCCAGCATTTT.

In nucleotides, the CDR3 is TGTGCCAGCAGCCGGGGGCCAACCTTGTACAATGAGCAGTTCTTC. Its translation is CASSRGPTLYNEQFF. This chain joins TRBV7-6 and TRBJ2-1; D tentatively fits TRBD1 or TRBD2 (6 bases each). Germline V gene sequence: CDR1 SGHVS, CDR2 FNYEAQ. The ends were cut back, 5 bases at V and 4 bases at J, with 15 bases in the middle. The CDR3 runs 15 residues.

The V call is TRBV7-8, the J call TRBJ2-2; 8 nucleotides agree with TRBD1. This CDR3 is built from 16 residues. The J segment lost 0 bases and the V segment lost 5 bases, leaving 5 bases of the junction unmatched. Germline CDR1 SGHVS, CDR2 FQNEAQ. CDR3 sequence: CASSGRTGSNTGELFF. The CDR3 DNA reads as TGTGCCAGCAGCGGAAGGACAGGGTCGAACACCGGGGAGCTGTTTTTT.

In its sample, this clone was seen once. The gene calls are TRBV19 and TRBJ2-6; TRBD2 aligns across 10 bases. This CDR3 contains 18 residues. Germline V lookup: CDR1 LNHDA, CDR2 SQIVND (reference sequence). The junction had 4 bases not matched to a gene; V was cut back by 2 bases and J by 0 bases. CDR3 DNA: TGTGCCAGTAGTATACGTGGACTAGCGGACTCTGGGGCCAACGTCCTGACTTTC. This codes for CASSIRGLADSGANVLTF.